This TCR beta chain was documented in a study of blood T cell repertoires in COVID-19. The method was immunoSEQ multiplex PCR; TCRdb's version includes in-frame clones alone and lacks a portion of them. There are around 280,000 clones in the sample; approximately 84% occur only once, and about 1.9% lies in the top ten. V lost 6 bases to trimming and J lost 9 bases, with 18 bases between them. This CDR3 has 15 amino acids. The germline gives CDR1 SNHLY, CDR2 FYNNEI. This clonotype was sampled from a woman aged 25 to 39 who had recovered from COVID-19. V and J are TRBV2 and TRBJ1-6; the D gene is possibly TRBD1 (5 bases). Sequencing input: peripheral blood. The CDR3 spells CASRRSDQGVSPLHF. The CDR3 bases are TGTGCCAGCAGGAGAAGTGACCAAGGGGTTTCACCCCTCCACTTT.